This TCR beta chain is drawn from a study of cytomegalovirus exposure and HLA in healthy donors. Study-wide findings and caveats: Analyses of presence/absence relied on an assumption of roughly uniform sequencing depth across donors.

For this clone: Its antigen is undetermined.

Amplification used 60 Vbeta primers and 13 Jbeta primers. Using immunoSEQ multiplex PCR, the repertoire was profiled, and TCRdb retains in-frame clones only, with some absent. Of 150,000 or so clones in the sample, roughly 82% are singletons; the top ten hold approximately 6%. The TCR sequence derives from a man younger than 40 in good health and CMV-seropositive. Material for sequencing was PBMCs.

CDR3 in DNA: TGCAGCGTTGTTGGGGGCAGCACAGATACGCAGTATTTT. Amino acid sequence: CSVVGGSTDTQYF. This sequence joins TRBV29-1 and TRBJ2-3, with D perhaps matching TRBD1 (6 bases). V was trimmed by 4 bases and J by 0 bases, leaving 8 bases between them. The length of the CDR3 is 13 residues. Germline-derived CDR1 and CDR2 are SQVTM and ANQGSEA.